Listed here is a single TCR beta chain. What this receptor recognizes is not known. Base quality data are lacking; no much larger clone is found one base away. This sample stems from a study of T cell responses to AZD1222 COVID-19 vaccine (dated by TCRdb to the early 2020s). Regarding the research as a whole: TCR sequencing was performed for 230 to 250 trial participants, of whom approximately 200 were given two doses of AZD1222 and some 26 were given two doses of MenACWY control vaccine. Trial participants were enrolled by age into subgroups of 18-55, 56-69 and 70-plus years, and around 150, 28 and 57 TCR-sequenced participants, respectively, were included in these subgroups.

Study-level results and caveats: CD4 TCRs associated with the vaccine covered the entire spike protein, and the dominant responses were in regions 160-218 and 743-854. Reportedly, close to half of the unique spike-specific TCRs recognized epitopes lying outside the regions that are mutated in the B.1.351 and B.1.1.7 variants. Conclusions about previously exposed vaccinees were limited because only six AZD1222 recipients were SARS-CoV-2 seropositive at baseline. In the small 56-69-year group, the increase in depth fell short of significance, most likely because of low power. A significant rise in spike-specific TCR breadth and depth was observed after two AZD1222 doses relative to day 0 and relative to MenACWY recipients. Most participants were white British and females outnumbered males, and the authors suggested that clonal diversity may have been underestimated. Because no day 14 peak-response samples were available, repertoires were characterized only after the peak T cell response.

The CDR3 regions of human TCRbeta chains were analyzed by immunosequencing. In the paper's pipeline: Repertoire TCRs were checked for matches against a reference library of SARS-CoV-2-specific TCRs that had been generated using the MIRA antigen-specificity platform. Breadth meant the fraction of unique TCRs that were SARS-CoV-2-associated, whereas depth meant the fraction of total T cells that were SARS-CoV-2-associated. Using the MIRA data, each spike-specific TCR was assigned both to the spike region to which the TCR was reactive and to a CD4 or CD8 class. Log10-transformed breadth and depth values were compared by one-way ANOVA with Sidak's multiple comparisons tests. TCRdb took this table from immuneACCESS and kept in-frame rearrangements with V and J called. Such tables lack part of the clones; where checked against another copy, unresolved V genes explain under half of the gap, and the rest is unexplained. V, J and clone size were drawn from that table, and D and trimming were deduced from the DNA. A total of fewer than 70,000 clones appear in this sample, 85% to 90% of them only once. Of the sample, about 6.3% falls within the top ten clones.

CDR1 and CDR2, looked up from the germline V gene (reference sequence), are SGHNT and YYREEE. The CDR3 numbers 15 residues from cysteine through phenylalanine. Only the CDR3 portion is preserved as DNA: 45 bases, with reading frame beginning at the first base. V ends up 2 bases short and J 4 bases short, with an unmatched junction base count of 5. Explained via the paper, the time point label denotes: about 28 days (+/-7) after the second vaccine dose. AZD1222 recipients with second doses at about 4 weeks or about 12 weeks were pooled, because spike-specific TCR depth and breadth did not differ between schedules. The vaccinee samples were drawn from two UK trials, COV001 and COV002, one of which was a single-blind randomized controlled phase 2/3 trial testing AZD1222 (ChAdOx1 nCoV-19) in healthy adults. For TCRbeta chain sequencing, PBMC samples were collected from trial participants at day 0 and at day 28 after the second dose.

The chain is assembled from TRBV5-4 and TRBJ2-1, with 8 central nucleotides matching TRBD1. This TCR was sampled from an adult who received the AZD1222 COVID-19 vaccine. This sample comprised peripheral blood, obtained 28 days after the second AZD1222 dose. The nucleotide sequence reads as follows: TGTGCCAGCAGCTTTAAAGACAGGGGATACAATGAGCAGTTCTTC. It encodes CASSFKDRGYNEQFF.